This TCR beta chain was found in a study of blood T cell repertoires in COVID-19. Whole-study context: The United States, Italy and Spain were the sources of the acute and convalescent COVID-19 samples. Sources were T cells, B-cell-depleted T cells, or PBMCs; the material itself was cDNA or gDNA.

In the original processing: The authors estimated nucleated cell counts from reference gene primer amplification. Repertoires were generated with immunoSEQ multiplex PCR, while TCRdb's copy carries only in-frame clones and drops some. V and J calls and clone size are those listed in that table; D and trimming were worked out from the DNA. The sample lists tens of thousands of clones, 85% to 90% occurring once. V lost 6 bases, J lost 5 bases, and 14 bases lay in between. The germline CDR1 and CDR2 sequences are SNHLY and FYNNEI. This CDR3 has 15 amino acids. This chain joins TRBV2 and TRBJ1-6; TRBD1 might be the D (6 bases). Sequences were obtained from peripheral blood. This clonotype was sampled from a man aged 50-60 years with active COVID-19. The DNA of the CDR3 is TGTGCCAGCAGCTTCTCCAGGGGTGATAATTCACCCCTCCACTTT. Its protein is CASSFSRGDNSPLHF.